These 20 T cell receptor beta chains were sequenced from one sample in a study of CD8 T cells in Susac syndrome. It was with random hexamers that roughly 0.45 to 1 ug RNA was reverse transcribed. TCRdb reprocessed the immunoSEQ multiplex PCR reads via MiXCR and lists one record per CDR3 protein. The sample has about 57,000 distinct CDR3 sequences; 85% to 95% are singletons. The sample taken for sequencing was CD8+ T cells from PBMCs. These TCRs come from a human donor with multiple sclerosis.

The CDR3 protein is CASGLVGAYNEQFF. In nucleotides, the CDR3 is TGTGCTAGTGGTTTGGTGGGGGCATACAATGAGCAGTTCTTC. The chain couples TRBV12-5 to TRBJ2-1; possible D gene TRBD1, 6 bases. The length of the CDR3 is 14 residues. Germline values: CDR1 LGHNT, CDR2 FRNRAP. V dropped 0 bases and J dropped 4 bases, with 7 bases sitting between them.

V gene TRBV27 combines with J gene TRBJ2-7; D is ambiguous. The CDR3 is made up of 14 amino acids. In germline, CDR1 is MNHEY, CDR2 SMNVEV (reference sequence). Trimming shortened V by 1 base and J by 4 bases, and 11 bases separated the two germline ends. The CDR3 reads CASSLYGVVYEQYF. The DNA of the CDR3 is TGTGCCAGCAGTTTATATGGGGTGGTATACGAGCAGTACTTC.

V gene TRBV13 combines with J gene TRBJ1-2; TRBD1 is a possible D gene (6 bases). The CDR3 spans 16 residues. The V gene's germline CDR1 is PRHDT and CDR2 FYEKMQ (reference sequence). Between the trimmed V and J ends, which lost 2 bases and 1 base, there was a span of 14 bases. The CDR3 coding sequence is TGTGCCAGCAGCTTATACGGGGCAGGGGATAACTATGGCTACACCTTC. Translation gives CASSLYGAGDNYGYTF.

The chain uses TRBV10-2 and TRBJ2-1; a weak D match, TRBD2 (6 bases). Germline assignment: CDR1 WSHSY and CDR2 SAAADI. This CDR3 is 13 amino acids long. Trimming shortened V by 8 bases and J by 7 bases, and 15 bases separated the two germline ends. In nucleotides, the CDR3 is TGCGCCAGCGGGGGGTCTTTGGCAAATGAGCAGTTCTTC. The encoded protein is CASGGSLANEQFF.

The J gene is TRBJ2-4, the V gene TRBV4-3; D is perhaps TRBD2 (5 bases). Germline lookup yields CDR1 LGHNA and CDR2 YSLEER. This CDR3 has 17 residues. V lost 3 bases and J 0 bases, leaving 15 bases between the germline ends. The DNA for the CDR3 is TGCGCCAGCAGCCATGCCCCATCCGGGATAGCCAAAAACATTCAGTACTTC. This translates into CASSHAPSGIAKNIQYF.

V gene TRBV12-3 or TRBV12-4 combines with J gene TRBJ2-1; the match to TRBD2 covers 10 bases. V lost 6 bases, J lost 5 bases, and 7 bases stayed unmatched. The CDR3 is made up of 15 amino acids. CDR3 nucleotide sequence: TGTGCCAGCAGAATAAGTAGCGGGAGGAACAATGAGCAGTTCTTC. It translates to CASRISSGRNNEQFF.

The rearrangement uses TRBV28 and TRBJ1-6; 11 nucleotides align to TRBD1. Germline V gives CDR1 MDHEN, CDR2 SYDVKM. J lost 12 bases, V lost 5 bases, and 6 bases had no gene match. This CDR3 has 14 residues. CDR3: CASSQRTGGKPLHF. The CDR3 bases are TGTGCCAGCAGTCAGAGGACAGGGGGCAAACCCCTCCACTTT. The whole variable domain, remainder taken from reference TRBV28 and TRBJ1-6, is DVKVTQSSRYLVKRTGEKVFLECVQDMDHENMFWYRQDPGLGLRLIYFSYDVKMKEKGDIPEGYSVSREKKERFSLILESASTNQTSMYLCASSQRTGGKPLHFGNGTRLTVT.

CDR3 in DNA: TGCAGTGCTAGAACCGGGACAGGGAGGGAGACCCAGTACTTC. Its protein product is CSARTGTGRETQYF. The chain joins TRBV20-1 to TRBJ2-5; 9 bases fit TRBD1. Germline values: CDR1 DFQATT, CDR2 SNEGSKA (reference sequence). This CDR3 has 14 residues. The ends lost 2 bases at V and 5 bases at J; junction bases unmatched: 6.

The chain combines TRBV25-1 with TRBJ2-6, with D possibly TRBD1 on 6 matching bases. The CDR3 covers 17 residues. V was shortened by 3 bases and J by 1 base, with 13 bases between the two germline ends. In germline, CDR1 is MGHDK, CDR2 SYGVNS. The CDR3 loop is CASSDPDSASGANVLTF. DNA for the CDR3: TGTGCCAGCAGTGACCCGGACAGTGCGTCTGGGGCCAACGTCCTGACTTTC.

This clonotype was observed a few times. V usage is TRBV9 and J usage is TRBJ2-7; unclear D gene. Per the germline V gene, CDR1 is SGDLS and CDR2 is YYNGEE. This CDR3 is 14 amino acids long. V lost 4 bases, J lost 2 bases, and 13 bases lay in between. CDR3 DNA sequence: TGTGCCAGCAGCCCTCGGACGGAACCCTACGAGCAGTACTTC. It is translated as CASSPRTEPYEQYF. Full variable domain (remainder filled in from reference TRBV9 and TRBJ2-7): DSGVTQTPKHLITATGQRVTLRCSPRSGDLSVYWYQQSLDQGLQFLIQYYNGEERAKGNILERFSAQQFPDLHSELNLSSLELGDSALYFCASSPRTEPYEQYFGPGTRLTVT.

CDR3 sequence (DNA): TGTGCCAGCACGAGTAGCATCGCGGCTAACGGCTACACCTTC. This sequence encodes CASTSSIAANGYTF. The V and J genes are TRBV12-3 or TRBV12-4 and TRBJ1-2; D gene uncertain. Trimming left V 7 bases short and J 8 bases short, with 20 bases between. The CDR3 has 14 amino acids.

The chain has TRBV7-6 and TRBJ2-7; 9 nucleotides match TRBD2. After removal of 5 bases from V and 6 bases from J, the junction contained 11 bases not matched to a gene. CDR3 length equals 15 residues. CDR1 and CDR2 (germline): SGHVS, FNYEAQ. The CDR3 DNA sequence: TGTGCCAGCAGCCCCAGCGGGGGGCCTACTGGCGAGCAGTACTTC. It yields the protein CASSPSGGPTGEQYF.

The rearrangement joins TRBV12-3 or TRBV12-4 to TRBJ2-1, with 15 bases that match TRBD2. CDR3 size: 19 residues. V trimming: 5 bases; J trimming: 4 bases; junction bases outside the gene matches: 12. This CDR3 reads CASSEGLAGGPIPYNEQFF. The CDR3 DNA follows: TGTGCCAGCAGTGAGGGACTAGCGGGGGGCCCAATACCTTACAATGAGCAGTTCTTC.

This rearrangement joins TRBV4-1 to TRBJ2-7; TRBD2 aligns across 10 bases. This CDR3 has 14 amino acids. Germline V CDR1 and CDR2: MGHRA, YSYEKL. With V trimmed by 2 bases and J by 2 bases, 0 bases remained unmatched. The DNA of the CDR3 is TGCGCCAGCAGCCAAACTAGCGGGGCCTACGAGCAGTACTTC. The encoded protein is CASSQTSGAYEQYF.

The rearrangement links TRBV7-9 to TRBJ1-2; D unresolved. Germline V gene data show CDR1 as SEHNR and CDR2 as FQNEAQ (reference sequence). The CDR3 length is 15 residues. The V and J ends lost 3 bases and 7 bases respectively, with 18 bases between them. The CDR3 here is CASSFPHPNPSGYTF. As DNA, the CDR3 is TGTGCCAGCAGCTTCCCCCACCCCAATCCTAGTGGCTACACCTTC.

V usage is TRBV19 and J usage is TRBJ2-7; no firm D call. Between the trimmed V and J ends, which lost 0 bases and 4 bases, there was a span of 16 bases. Per the germline V gene, CDR1 is LNHDA and CDR2 is SQIVND (reference sequence). CDR3 length equals 16 residues. This CDR3 reads CASSIDLHLSRYEQYF. CDR3 in DNA: TGTGCCAGTAGTATAGATCTGCATTTGAGTAGGTACGAGCAGTACTTC.

The chain couples TRBV4-1 to TRBJ2-3; D might be TRBD1 (6 bases). There are 16 residues in the CDR3. Trimming pared 0 bases from V and 6 bases from J, leaving 16 bases between. Germline loops: CDR1 MGHRA, CDR2 YSYEKL. The CDR3 sequence: CASSQDGGGSSDTQYF. The CDR3 DNA follows: TGCGCCAGCAGCCAAGATGGTGGGGGCTCCTCCGATACGCAGTATTTT.

The chain carries TRBV13 and TRBJ1-2; D gene uncertain. Germline lookup yields CDR1 PRHDT and CDR2 FYEKMQ (reference sequence). V was trimmed by 0 bases and J by 6 bases, leaving 17 bases between them. The CDR3 is 16 residues long. The CDR3 DNA is TGTGCCAGCAGCTTAGGAGGGTTAGGCGGACCAAATGGCTACACCTTC. Amino acids: CASSLGGLGGPNGYTF.

The chain has TRBV5-1 and TRBJ1-1; the D gene is possibly TRBD1 (5 bases). Germline V gene sequence: CDR1 SGHRS, CDR2 YFSETQ. The CDR3 covers 14 residues. V was clipped by 6 bases and J by 5 bases, with 17 bases between them. The CDR3 region is CASTQRGGVTEAFF. The CDR3 DNA is TGCGCCAGCACCCAGCGGGGAGGGGTTACTGAAGCTTTCTTT.

The chain has TRBV7-9 and TRBJ2-3; no reliable D call. The CDR3 totals 17 residues. Trimming cost V 4 bases and J 0 bases, with 17 bases left between them. Germline V gene sequence: CDR1 SEHNR, CDR2 FQNEAQ (reference sequence). This chain's CDR3 is CASSSKPPPRSTDTQYF. In nucleotides, the CDR3 is TGTGCCAGCAGCTCTAAACCCCCGCCTCGGAGCACAGATACGCAGTATTTT.